Given below is one T cell receptor (beta chain) in context. This specimen belongs to a study of blood T cell repertoires in COVID-19. Background on the study: There were acute and convalescent COVID-19 samples, and they came from the United States, Italy and Spain. From T cells, B-cell-depleted T cells, or PBMCs came the material, which was cDNA or gDNA.

This CDR3 has 12 residues. Germline assignment: CDR1 SQVTM and CDR2 ANQGSEA. V was pared by 6 bases and J by 4 bases, with 12 bases between. Source study methods: Estimation of nucleated cell counts relied on the amplification of reference gene primers. Method: immunoSEQ multiplex PCR; TCRdb's copy keeps in-frame clones and lacks some. V and J calls and clone size are those listed in that table; D and trimming were worked out from the DNA. The table has 150,000 to 200,000 clones, around 83% seen once. The V gene is TRBV29-1, the J gene TRBJ1-2, with D unclear. The material sequenced was peripheral blood. This clonotype was sampled from a woman in her seventies with COVID-19, enrolled during active disease. For the CDR3, the DNA is TGCAGCGTGAGCGATTCGCCCTATGGCTACACCTTC. This gives the protein CSVSDSPYGYTF.